The 15 T cell receptor beta chains below all came from one sample that was sequenced in a study of radiation and T cells in renal cell carcinoma (TCRdb year 2020). Library generation was performed with the immunoSEQ multiplex PCR assay. The clones in this table, taken by TCRdb from immuneACCESS, are in-frame only. Not every clone is retained; where verified, under half of the shortfall comes from an unresolved V gene, and the cause of the rest is unknown. Across this sample there are around 100,000 clones, with 84% seen only once. Around 7.7% of the sample comes from the top ten. Taken with the paper, the label for time point translates to: blood 4 weeks post-SBRT, at nephrectomy. The treatment or condition label corresponds to: 15 Gy SBRT to primary tumor, nephrectomy 4 weeks later. Material: blood, obtained from a patient whose treatment included radiotherapy and nephrectomy. The receptors come from a man aged 55 to 70 with renal cell carcinoma.

The chain couples TRBV14 to TRBJ1-1; D might be TRBD1 (5 bases). CDR3 length equals 14 residues. Germline V lookup: CDR1 SGHDN, CDR2 FVKESK. Trimming stripped 5 bases from V and 5 bases from J, with 15 bases between. The CDR3 sequence: CASSRVRRGTEAFF. The CDR3 DNA reads as TGTGCCAGCAGCAGAGTTAGAAGGGGAACTGAAGCTTTCTTT.

The genes are TRBV18 and TRBJ1-1; D is possibly TRBD1 (5 bases). Germline V gene data show CDR1 as KGHSH and CDR2 as LQKENI. Deletions cut 6 bases from V and 1 base from J, with 12 bases between. This CDR3 has 14 residues. Written as DNA, the CDR3 is TGTGCCAGCTCCCTCGGAGGGGAGAACACTGAAGCTTTCTTT. It encodes CASSLGGENTEAFF.

This rearrangement joins TRBV28 to TRBJ1-3, with D unclear. The CDR3 consists of 16 residues. The germline V and J ends were trimmed by 3 bases and 2 bases, with 14 bases remaining between them. The V gene's germline CDR1 is MDHEN and CDR2 SYDVKM. CDR3 sequence (DNA): TGTGCCAGCAGTTTCCGAGTATCAGCGGCTGGAAACACCATATATTTT. Its translation: CASSFRVSAAGNTIYF.

The chain employs TRBV5-6 and TRBJ2-1; 11 bases match TRBD2. Germline lookup yields CDR1 SGHDT and CDR2 YYEEEE. J was trimmed by 5 bases and V by 5 bases; bases with no gene match: 6. The CDR3 sequence is 15 residues long. The CDR3 region has the DNA TGTGCCAGCAGTCCCGGGACTAGCGGAGACAATGAGCAGTTCTTC. Amino acids: CASSPGTSGDNEQFF.

There are a few counts of this clone. This chain connects TRBV30 to TRBJ2-7, with 7 bases that match TRBD2. CDR1 is GTSNPN and CDR2 is SVGIG in the germline V gene (reference sequence). Trimming took 8 bases from V and 7 from J; bases not matched to a gene: 8. The length of the CDR3 is 11 residues. CDR3 DNA: TGTGCCGGGGGGGTTTTAAGGGAGCAGTACTTC. It specifies CAGGVLREQYF.

This sequence joins TRBV5-1 and TRBJ2-1; 8 bases map to TRBD2. Germline lookup yields CDR1 SGHRS and CDR2 YFSETQ. This CDR3 region has 16 residues. The J segment lost 3 bases and the V segment lost 1 base, leaving 6 bases of the junction unmatched. The CDR3 DNA reads TGCGCCAGCAGCTTGTCTGGAGCGGGAGTCTACAATGAGCAGTTCTTC. It is translated as CASSLSGAGVYNEQFF.

J is TRBJ1-5 and V is TRBV28; 7 bases are shared with TRBD1. Germline V gene lookup returns CDR1 MDHEN and CDR2 SYDVKM. The CDR3 loop spans 16 amino acids. V dropped 6 bases and J dropped 1; count of bases not matched to a gene: 9. The chain's CDR3 is CASSVTGRRSNQPQHF. The CDR3 nucleotides are TGTGCCAGCAGCGTGACAGGGCGCCGAAGCAATCAGCCCCAGCATTTT.

The chain is built from TRBV5-1 and TRBJ2-7, with 10 positions matching TRBD2. V lost 0 bases, J lost 5 bases, and 8 bases stayed unmatched. Germline V gene sequence: CDR1 SGHRS, CDR2 YFSETQ. The CDR3 has 16 amino acids. CDR3 amino acids: CASSLGLAGVLDEQYF. The CDR3, as DNA: TGCGCCAGCAGCTTGGGGCTAGCGGGAGTCCTGGACGAGCAGTACTTC.

V gene TRBV7-9 combines with J gene TRBJ2-2; D perhaps matches TRBD1 (5 bases). Germline V CDR1 and CDR2: SEHNR, FQNEAQ (reference sequence). There are 15 residues in the CDR3. V lost 5 bases and J lost 0, with 10 bases in between. The CDR3 loop is CASSLQATNTGELFF. The CDR3 nucleotides are TGTGCCAGCAGCCTACAGGCCACGAACACCGGGGAGCTGTTTTTT.

This chain joins TRBV7-8 and TRBJ2-7; TRBD2 agrees at 8 bases. CDR1 and CDR2 (germline): SGHVS, FQNEAQ. The CDR3 is 21 residues long. J gave up 4 bases and V 5 bases, and 28 bases lay outside the gene matches. The CDR3 DNA reads TGTGCCAGCAGCCCCAGGCTAGCGGGCTCAGTACGCGAGGTAGGGAATTACGAGCAGTACTTC. Residues: CASSPRLAGSVREVGNYEQYF.

The rearrangement links TRBV9 to TRBJ1-1, with D possibly TRBD1 on 5 matching bases. From germline, CDR1 is SGDLS and CDR2 YYNGEE. This CDR3 is built from 13 residues. V shed 0 bases and J shed 5 bases, with 8 bases lying between them. The CDR3 DNA reads TGTGCCAGCAGCGTAGCGCAGGGAACTGAAGCTTTCTTT. Residues: CASSVAQGTEAFF.

The chain carries TRBV19 and TRBJ2-3; no definite D call. The CDR3 is made up of 13 amino acids. Looked up from germline, CDR1 is LNHDA and CDR2 is SQIVND (reference sequence). Trimming cost V 7 bases and J 3 bases, with 11 bases left between them. The CDR3 is CASNPPATDTQYF. The CDR3 nucleotides read TGTGCCAGTAACCCCCCGGCGACAGATACGCAGTATTTT.

The V call is TRBV5-4, the J call TRBJ2-3, with a tentative D call TRBD2 (6 bases). Germline CDR1 and CDR2: SGHNT and YYREEE (reference sequence). CDR3 length equals 15 residues. Trimming cost V 5 bases and J 0 bases, with 13 bases left between them. The CDR3 here is CASSLAPSSTDTQYF. The CDR3 nucleotides are TGTGCCAGCAGTCTAGCGCCTAGCAGCACAGATACGCAGTATTTT. Full variable domain (outside the CDR3, taken from reference TRBV5-4 and TRBJ2-3): ETGVTQSPTHLIKTRGQQVTLRCSSQSGHNTVSWYQQALGQGPQFIFQYYREEENGRGNFPPRFSGLQFPNYSSELNVNALELDDSALYLCASSLAPSSTDTQYFGPGTRLTVL.

V and J are TRBV28 and TRBJ2-5, with TRBD2 as a possible D gene (5 bases). The CDR3 has 14 amino acids. Germline-derived CDR1 and CDR2 are MDHEN and SYDVKM. With 6 bases removed from V and 1 base from J, the gap between germline ends came to 12 bases. CDR3 coding DNA: TGTGCCAGCAGGTGGGCTCTAGCCCAAGAGACCCAGTACTTC. It is translated as CASRWALAQETQYF.

The chain recombines TRBV7-9 with TRBJ2-3; D ambiguous. V was pared by 5 bases and J by 0 bases, with 6 bases between. Germline assignment: CDR1 SEHNR and CDR2 FQNEAQ (reference sequence). This CDR3 is built from 13 residues. The CDR3 sequence: CASSMDSTDTQYF. The CDR3 DNA reads TGTGCCAGCAGCATGGACAGCACAGATACGCAGTATTTT.